This T cell receptor (beta chain) was captured by sequencing in a study of shared clonotypes between healthy human individuals. Study results and caveats: The four-donor shared clonotypes exceeded non-shared clonotypes in generation probability, with non-shared ones scoring lower.

Several immunoSEQ plates received, in even portions, the genomic DNA of each subset. Clones were read by immunoSEQ multiplex PCR, and TCRdb kept only the in-frame ones, dropping some. This sample has around 120,000 clones, with about 66% found just once. As to this clone: Its matching antigen is unknown.

With CCR7-negative CD45RA+ TemRA cells, CD45RO+ cells were combined in CD8 memory. This CDR3 region has 15 residues. V shed 0 bases and J shed 0 bases, with 6 bases lying between them. CDR1 is MGHRA and CDR2 is YSYEKL in the germline V gene. The chain couples TRBV4-1 to TRBJ2-4; D ambiguous. The clonotype originates from a woman between 25 and 40 years old in good health. Sequenced input: memory CD8+ T cells sorted from blood. This sample's subset: CD45RO+ cells pooled with CCR7-negative TemRA cells. The CDR3 coding sequence is TGCGCCAGCAGCCAAGAAGGGCTAGCCAAAAACATTCAGTACTTC. Protein product: CASSQEGLAKNIQYF.